Listed below are T cell receptor beta chains from one sample, sequenced in a study of T cell changes during pregnancy in multiple sclerosis. The assay was immunoSEQ multiplex PCR, and TCRdb's table has in-frame clones only and misses some. The profile shows 45,000 to 60,000 clones, about nine tenths of them singletons. The sequenced sample was CD8+ T cells from peripheral blood mononuclear cells, obtained before pregnancy. Receptors were obtained from a female donor with multiple sclerosis, enrolled in a pregnancy study. The CDR3 runs from the conserved cysteine through the conserved F or W. Each record gives: V gene, D gene, clone size, J gene, CDR3 DNA, CDR3 protein. D genes are given only for firm matches. Rows may omit the clone size; those that give it use once, few, many or a size class.

v_gene: TRBV6-1
d_gene: NA
abundance: NA
j_gene: TRBJ2-2
CDR3nt: TGTGCCAGCAGACCCCCAGGGACCGGGGAGCTGTTTTTT
CDR3aa: CASRPPGTGELFF

v_gene: TRBV6-1
d_gene: TRBD1
abundance: few
j_gene: TRBJ1-5
CDR3nt: TGTGCCAGCGGGACAGGAGGGACGGCTCAGCCCCAGCATTTT
CDR3aa: CASGTGGTAQPQHF

v_gene: TRBV27
d_gene: TRBD1
abundance: NA
j_gene: TRBJ1-2
CDR3nt: TGTGCCAGCGGGACAGGGGGCGCGTATGGCTACACCTTC
CDR3aa: CASGTGGAYGYTF

v_gene: TRBV13
d_gene: NA
abundance: NA
j_gene: TRBJ2-1
CDR3nt: TGTGCCAGCAGCCCCAGACCGGGGGTGGACAATGAGCAGTTCTTC
CDR3aa: CASSPRPGVDNEQFF

v_gene: TRBV2
d_gene: NA
abundance: NA
j_gene: TRBJ1-2
CDR3nt: TGTGCCAGCAGTGAAGCACAACGAAGTGGCTACACCTTC
CDR3aa: CASSEAQRSGYTF

v_gene: TRBV5-5
d_gene: NA
abundance: NA
j_gene: TRBJ1-1
CDR3nt: TGTGCCAGCAGCCCCCCCCCTGCGGGGAAGGACACTGAAGCTTTCTTT
CDR3aa: CASSPPPAGKDTEAFF

v_gene: TRBV21-1
d_gene: NA
abundance: once
j_gene: TRBJ2-7
CDR3nt: TGTGCCAGCAGCAATAGAGACAGGGTAGACGAGCAGTACTTC
CDR3aa: CASSNRDRVDEQYF

v_gene: TRBV18
d_gene: TRBD1
abundance: NA
j_gene: TRBJ2-7
CDR3nt: TGTGCCAGCTCACCACCGACAGGGAGCTACGAGCAGTACTTC
CDR3aa: CASSPPTGSYEQYF

v_gene: TRBV29-1
d_gene: NA
abundance: NA
j_gene: TRBJ1-2
CDR3nt: TGCAGCGTCCGCGGGGCGGAGCCCTATGGCTACACCTTC
CDR3aa: CSVRGAEPYGYTF

v_gene: TRBV19
d_gene: TRBD1
abundance: NA
j_gene: TRBJ1-1
CDR3nt: TGTGCCAGTAGGGAACAGGGGAGCACTGAAGCTTTCTTT
CDR3aa: CASREQGSTEAFF

v_gene: TRBV10-3
d_gene: NA
abundance: NA
j_gene: TRBJ2-5
CDR3nt: TGTGCCATCAGTGAGTGGGCTCAAGAGACCCAGTACTTC
CDR3aa: CAISEWAQETQYF

v_gene: TRBV11-2
d_gene: TRBD2
abundance: NA
j_gene: TRBJ2-3
CDR3nt: TGTGCCGGGCGGGGGGAGACAGATACGCAGTATTTT
CDR3aa: CAGRGETDTQYF

v_gene: TRBV2
d_gene: NA
abundance: NA
j_gene: TRBJ1-4
CDR3nt: TGTGCCAGCAGACTGTCCCCTGAAAAACTGTTTTTT
CDR3aa: CASRLSPEKLFF

v_gene: TRBV9
d_gene: NA
abundance: once
j_gene: TRBJ2-7
CDR3nt: TGTGCCAGCAGCACCCCAGGCGAGCAGTACTTC
CDR3aa: CASSTPGEQYF

v_gene: TRBV9
d_gene: NA
abundance: few
j_gene: TRBJ1-1
CDR3nt: TGTGCCAGCAGCGTAGGGGGAGTACGGACTGAAGCTTTCTTT
CDR3aa: CASSVGGVRTEAFF

v_gene: TRBV11-2
d_gene: NA
abundance: large
j_gene: TRBJ1-5
CDR3nt: TGTGCCAGCAGCTTAGATTTTGGGGGGTATCAGCCCCAGCATTTT
CDR3aa: CASSLDFGGYQPQHF

v_gene: TRBV9
d_gene: TRBD1
abundance: NA
j_gene: TRBJ1-2
CDR3nt: TGTGCCAGCAGCGTAAGCCCCGCCGGGACAGGGGTACGTGGAGATGGCTACACCTTC
CDR3aa: CASSVSPAGTGVRGDGYTF

v_gene: TRBV9
d_gene: TRBD1
abundance: NA
j_gene: TRBJ1-5
CDR3nt: TGTGCCAGCAGCTCGACAGGGGTCCAGCCCCAGCATTTT
CDR3aa: CASSSTGVQPQHF

v_gene: TRBV7-9
d_gene: NA
abundance: NA
j_gene: TRBJ1-5
CDR3nt: TGTGCCAGCAGCTTAGATTGGGAGGTTCAGCCCCAGCATTTT
CDR3aa: CASSLDWEVQPQHF

v_gene: TRBV28
d_gene: TRBD1
abundance: NA
j_gene: TRBJ2-5
CDR3nt: TGTGCCAGCTCCGGCCGACAGACAGGGCCTGAGTGGGAGACCCAGTACTTC
CDR3aa: CASSGRQTGPEWETQYF

v_gene: TRBV23-1
d_gene: NA
abundance: NA
j_gene: TRBJ2-7
CDR3nt: TGCGCCAGCAGTCCCCAGGCAGGTATAGGCGAGCAGTACTTC
CDR3aa: CASSPQAGIGEQYF

v_gene: TRBV5-1
d_gene: TRBD1
abundance: NA
j_gene: TRBJ1-1
CDR3nt: TGCGCCAGCAGCCCCCTCGACAGGGGCACTGAAGCTTTCTTT
CDR3aa: CASSPLDRGTEAFF